The T cell receptor (beta chain) under discussion was sequenced for a study of beta chain features in type 1 diabetes. As for the study in general: What patients shared with healthy donors was a similar profile of age, gender and cell yields.

Points from the study as a whole: All four CD4+ subsets of Type 1 diabetes patients contained TCRB CDR3s that were moderately but significantly shorter.

Trimming removed 1 base from V and 6 bases from J; junction bases left unmatched: 9. CDR1 and CDR2 from the germline V gene are LNHDA and SQIVND (reference sequence). The CDR3 loop spans 16 amino acids. Concerning this clone: Its antigen is not identified.

Every bit of the isolated RNA underwent reverse transcription, so sequencing read expressed TCRB transcripts. Measured with immunoSEQ multiplex PCR; TCRdb has only the in-frame clones, and not every one. Among 300,000 to 400,000 clones listed, over 9.5% were seen once. The source of this sequence is a man aged 18 to 29 in good health. Sequenced: naive CD4+ T cells from blood. The chain links TRBV19 to TRBJ2-1; 7 bases are a match to TRBD2. The CDR3 DNA follows: TGTGCCAGTAGTATAGGGGGACTATTGCGACTCAATGAGCAGTTCTTC. This sequence encodes CASSIGGLLRLNEQFF.